This is a list of T cell receptor beta chains from one sample in a study of shared clonotypes between healthy human individuals. Method: immunoSEQ multiplex PCR; TCRdb's copy keeps in-frame clones and lacks some. This sample has roughly 2.2 million clones, with 80% to 95% found just once. The specimen was naive CD4+ T cells from PBMCs. The source is a young man in good health. Some clones in this sample may be carry-over from other donors' samples. Both conserved end residues are part of each CDR3. Fields, in order: V gene, D gene, J gene, clone size, CDR3 DNA, CDR3 protein. D genes are given only for firm matches. Clone size is not always given. Where it is, it says once, few, many or a class for expanded clones.

V gene: TRBV7-2; D gene: -; J gene: TRBJ1-4; clone size: -; CDR3 DNA: TGTGCCAGCAGCTTAAATCCTGTAACTAATGAAAAACTGTTTTTT; CDR3 protein: CASSLNPVTNEKLFF
V gene: TRBV29-1; D gene: -; J gene: TRBJ1-5; clone size: -; CDR3 DNA: TGCAGCGTTGGCGATGTTACTAGCAATCAGCCCCAGCATTTT; CDR3 protein: CSVGDVTSNQPQHF
V gene: TRBV5-5; D gene: TRBD2; J gene: TRBJ2-1; clone size: -; CDR3 DNA: TGTGCCAGCAGCTTGGCGGGGACTAGCGGAAGAACTGAGCAGTTCTTC; CDR3 protein: CASSLAGTSGRTEQFF
V gene: TRBV18; D gene: TRBD1; J gene: TRBJ2-7; clone size: few; CDR3 DNA: TGTGCCAGCTCACCAGTCAGGGGGCTCAACGAGCAGTACTTC; CDR3 protein: CASSPVRGLNEQYF
V gene: TRBV4-1; D gene: -; J gene: TRBJ2-3; clone size: -; CDR3 DNA: TGCGCCAGCAGCCAAGATTCAGGCACAGATACGCAGTATTTT; CDR3 protein: CASSQDSGTDTQYF
V gene: TRBV11-2; D gene: -; J gene: TRBJ2-5; clone size: -; CDR3 DNA: TGTGCAGACCGGGACGGACACAAAGAGACCCAGTACTTC; CDR3 protein: CADRDGHKETQYF
V gene: TRBV27; D gene: TRBD1; J gene: TRBJ1-2; clone size: -; CDR3 DNA: TGTGCCAGCAGTAAAGACCCGGGACAGGTGTTTGTTAGCACCTTC; CDR3 protein: CASSKDPGQVFVSTF
V gene: TRBV7-2; D gene: -; J gene: TRBJ2-2; clone size: once; CDR3 DNA: TGTGCCAGCAGCCCTAATTGGGTCACCGGGGAGCTGTTTTTT; CDR3 protein: CASSPNWVTGELFF
V gene: TRBV9; D gene: -; J gene: TRBJ1-5; clone size: -; CDR3 DNA: TGTGCCAGCAGCGTAGGTGGGGCCAATCAGCCCCAGCATTTT; CDR3 protein: CASSVGGANQPQHF
V gene: TRBV5-3; D gene: -; J gene: TRBJ2-7; clone size: -; CDR3 DNA: TGTGCCAGAAGATTCCGGGGGGCCGATTATACCTACGAGCAGTACTTC; CDR3 protein: CARRFRGADYTYEQYF
V gene: TRBV4-3; D gene: -; J gene: TRBJ2-1; clone size: -; CDR3 DNA: TGCGCCAGCAGAGGTAGGGGCGGCAATGAGCAGTTCTTC; CDR3 protein: CASRGRGGNEQFF
V gene: TRBV7-3; D gene: -; J gene: TRBJ2-1; clone size: -; CDR3 DNA: TGTGCCAGCAGCTTAGCGGGACCCTCCTACAATGAGCAGTTCTTC; CDR3 protein: CASSLAGPSYNEQFF
V gene: TRBV5-1; D gene: TRBD2; J gene: TRBJ2-5; clone size: -; CDR3 DNA: TGCGCCAGCAGGGGACTAGCGGGAGCCCAAGAGACCCAGTACTTC; CDR3 protein: CASRGLAGAQETQYF
V gene: TRBV5-5; D gene: -; J gene: TRBJ2-7; clone size: -; CDR3 DNA: TGTGCCAGCAGCTCGACAGTTCGGAGCTCCTACGAGCAGTACTTC; CDR3 protein: CASSSTVRSSYEQYF
V gene: TRBV18; D gene: TRBD1; J gene: TRBJ2-1; clone size: -; CDR3 DNA: TGTGCCAGCTCACCACTCACCGGGACAGGGGGCTACAATGAGCAGTTCTTC; CDR3 protein: CASSPLTGTGGYNEQFF
V gene: TRBV6-6; D gene: -; J gene: TRBJ1-2; clone size: -; CDR3 DNA: TGTGCCAGTCACGACACCTGGGCCGTGAGGGGTGGCTACACCTTC; CDR3 protein: CASHDTWAVRGGYTF
V gene: TRBV4-1; D gene: -; J gene: TRBJ2-3; clone size: -; CDR3 DNA: TGCGCCAGCAGCCAGATCTGGGACCTTCCCCAGTATTTT; CDR3 protein: CASSQIWDLPQYF
V gene: TRBV4-1; D gene: TRBD1; J gene: TRBJ2-7; clone size: once; CDR3 DNA: TGCGCCAGCAGCCAGTTGGGGGACAGGAGCTACGAGCAGTACTTC; CDR3 protein: CASSQLGDRSYEQYF
V gene: TRBV23-1; D gene: -; J gene: TRBJ2-7; clone size: -; CDR3 DNA: TGCGCCAGTCGACCCGAGCAGTACTTC; CDR3 protein: CASRPEQYF
V gene: TRBV15; D gene: -; J gene: TRBJ2-7; clone size: -; CDR3 DNA: TGTGCCACCAGCAGAGATCGAGTCTACGAGCAGTACTTC; CDR3 protein: CATSRDRVYEQYF
V gene: TRBV28; D gene: TRBD1; J gene: TRBJ1-1; clone size: -; CDR3 DNA: TGTGCCAGCAGTTTATCGGGGACAGGGAAAGCTTTCTTT; CDR3 protein: CASSLSGTGKAFF
V gene: TRBV7-9; D gene: -; J gene: TRBJ2-1; clone size: -; CDR3 DNA: TGTGCCAGCAGGAAGGACAGCTCCTACAATGAGCAGTTCTTC; CDR3 protein: CASRKDSSYNEQFF
V gene: TRBV5-1; D gene: TRBD1; J gene: TRBJ1-5; clone size: -; CDR3 DNA: TGCGCCAGCAGCCCTAAAGACAGGGCCCTTTGGCGGCCCCAGCATTTT; CDR3 protein: CASSPKDRALWRPQHF
V gene: TRBV19; D gene: -; J gene: TRBJ2-3; clone size: -; CDR3 DNA: TGTGCCAGTAGTTTCGGGGCAGGGGCAGTCACAGATACGCAGTATTTT; CDR3 protein: CASSFGAGAVTDTQYF
V gene: TRBV7-7; D gene: -; J gene: TRBJ2-7; clone size: -; CDR3 DNA: TGTGCCAGCAGCCAAGGAGCGACTAGCTCCTACGAGCAGTACTTC; CDR3 protein: CASSQGATSSYEQYF
V gene: TRBV20-1; D gene: -; J gene: TRBJ2-7; clone size: -; CDR3 DNA: TGCAGTGCTTGGTTATCCGCCGAGCAGTACTTC; CDR3 protein: CSAWLSAEQYF
V gene: TRBV28; D gene: -; J gene: TRBJ2-3; clone size: -; CDR3 DNA: TGTGCCAGCAGTTACCACAGGAGGGATACGCAGTATTTT; CDR3 protein: CASSYHRRDTQYF
V gene: TRBV18; D gene: TRBD1; J gene: TRBJ1-1; clone size: -; CDR3 DNA: TGTGCCAGCTCCTCCACCGGGACAGAGAACACTGAAGCTTTCTTT; CDR3 protein: CASSSTGTENTEAFF
V gene: TRBV27; D gene: TRBD2; J gene: TRBJ2-3; clone size: -; CDR3 DNA: TGTGCCAGCAGTTTAGTGGGACTAGCGGGAGTCGGCACAGATACGCAGTATTTT; CDR3 protein: CASSLVGLAGVGTDTQYF
V gene: TRBV28; D gene: -; J gene: TRBJ2-1; clone size: -; CDR3 DNA: TGTGCCAGCAGTTTTCGGTTAGCCAATGAGCAGTTCTTC; CDR3 protein: CASSFRLANEQFF
V gene: TRBV7-3; D gene: TRBD2; J gene: TRBJ2-1; clone size: -; CDR3 DNA: TGTGCCAGCAGCTTAACGCGCTGGATAGCGGGAGGTCGCAATGAGCAGTTCTTC; CDR3 protein: CASSLTRWIAGGRNEQFF
V gene: TRBV2; D gene: TRBD1; J gene: TRBJ2-2; clone size: -; CDR3 DNA: TGTGCCAGCAGATGGGACAGGGGGCCCGTCCCGAACACCGGGGAGCTGTTTTTT; CDR3 protein: CASRWDRGPVPNTGELFF